The clone carrying this T cell receptor (beta chain) was picked up many times. Its antigen is still unknown. The sample is drawn from a study of T-cell reconstitution after alpha-beta-depleted transplantation in children. Study-wide results and limits: Alpha-beta T cells present about two months after transplant were reported to originate from several hundred expanded graft clones.

The CDR3 is made up of 16 amino acids. Trimming took 2 bases from V and 1 from J; bases not matched to a gene: 3. The germline CDR1 and CDR2 sequences are SGHTA and FQGNSA. This sample's TCRbeta library carried unique molecular identifier barcodes. TCRdb redid the calling of the PCR reads with MiXCR, one entry per CDR3 protein. Here the sample spans about 490,000 distinct CDR3 sequences, roughly a tenth being singletons. J is TRBJ2-3 and V is TRBV7-2; 10 bases are a match to TRBD2. The sequenced sample was PBMCs, obtained before TCRalphabeta/CD19-depleted stem cell transplant. The TCR originated in a child aged 2-15 years with inherited bone marrow failure, due to receive a stem cell transplant. The CDR3 DNA sequence: TGTGCCAGCAGCTTAAGCCTAGCGGGGGGCACAGATACGCAGTATTTT. Translated: CASSLSLAGGTDTQYF. The complete variable domain, with remaining parts taken from reference TRBV7-2 and TRBJ2-3, reads GAGVSQSPSNKVTEKGKDVELRCDPISGHTALYWYRQSLGQGLEFLIYFQGNSAPDKSGLPSDRFSAERTGGSVSTLTIQRTQQEDSAVYLCASSLSLAGGTDTQYFGPGTRLTVL.